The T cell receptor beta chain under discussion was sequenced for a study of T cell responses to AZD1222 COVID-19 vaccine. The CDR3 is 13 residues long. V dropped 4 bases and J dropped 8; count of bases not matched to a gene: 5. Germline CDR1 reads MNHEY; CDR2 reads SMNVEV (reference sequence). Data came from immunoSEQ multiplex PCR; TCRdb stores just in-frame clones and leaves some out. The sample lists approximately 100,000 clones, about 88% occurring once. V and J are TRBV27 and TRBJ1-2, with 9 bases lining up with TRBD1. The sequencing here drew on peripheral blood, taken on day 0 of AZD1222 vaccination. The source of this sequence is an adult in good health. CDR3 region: CASSWGQGSGYTF. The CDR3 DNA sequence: TGTGCCAGCAGTTGGGGACAGGGTAGCGGCTACACCTTC.